The 10 T cell receptor beta chains listed next were all sequenced from one sample in a study of pediatric ulcerative colitis. Clones were read by immunoSEQ multiplex PCR, and TCRdb kept only the in-frame ones, dropping some. The sample yields about 64,000 clones, roughly nine tenths seen once. The sample was blood. These receptor sequences come from a boy between 10 and 17 years old with severe ulcerative colitis.

This clone was counted once. V gene TRBV4-3 combines with J gene TRBJ2-7, with D uncertain. Trimming pared 1 base from V and 2 bases from J, leaving 6 bases between. CDR1 LGHNA and CDR2 YSLEER come from the germline V gene. This CDR3 is 13 amino acids long. CDR3 loop: CASSQGLAYEQYF. Written as DNA, the CDR3 is TGCGCCAGCAGCCAAGGACTTGCCTACGAGCAGTACTTC.

The chain couples TRBV5-4 to TRBJ2-5; no firm D call. The CDR3 sequence is 14 residues long. V shed 4 bases and J shed 2 bases, with 12 bases lying between them. Germline CDR1 is SGHNT and CDR2 is YYREEE (reference sequence). CDR3 residues: CASSPVNLQETQYF. The CDR3 DNA reads as TGTGCCAGCAGCCCAGTCAACCTTCAAGAGACCCAGTACTTC.

The chain combines TRBV4-1 with TRBJ1-2; 9 bases fit TRBD1. After removal of 4 bases from V and 0 bases from J, the junction contained 3 bases not matched to a gene. This CDR3 contains 15 residues. Germline CDR1 and CDR2: MGHRA and YSYEKL. The CDR3 DNA is TGCGCCAGCAGCCTACAGGGGGCAGCTAACTATGGCTACACCTTC. The encoded protein is CASSLQGAANYGYTF.

This clone was seen just once. This chain links TRBV7-9 with TRBJ2-3; D ambiguous. Germline loops: CDR1 SEHNR, CDR2 FQNEAQ (reference sequence). There are 14 residues in the CDR3. The V end was cut by 3 bases, the J end by 4 bases, with 11 bases between. CDR3 sequence: CASSFPAGADTQYF. CDR3 nucleotides: TGTGCCAGCAGCTTCCCCGCCGGAGCAGATACGCAGTATTTT.

The rearrangement joins TRBV10-3 to TRBJ2-7; D not certain. Trimming took 3 bases from V and 7 from J, leaving 13 bases between them. The germline V gene has CDR1 ENHRY and CDR2 SYGVKD. The CDR3 spans 13 residues. Here the CDR3 reads CAISEIGEDEQYF. The CDR3 region has the DNA TGTGCCATCAGTGAAATAGGAGAGGATGAGCAGTACTTC.

This chain uses TRBV19 with TRBJ1-5; 7 positions match TRBD1. V shed 9 bases and J 2 bases; nucleotides not matched to a gene: 4. This CDR3 is 13 amino acids long. Per germline, CDR1 LNHDA and CDR2 SQIVND (reference sequence). The CDR3 loop reads CASSDRGNQPQHF. CDR3 in DNA: TGTGCCAGCTCCGACAGGGGCAATCAGCCCCAGCATTTT.

CDR3 sequence: CASSLSPLAEQYF. The DNA of the CDR3 is TGTGCCAGCAGTTTATCACCCCTCGCCGAGCAGTACTTC. The chain is built from TRBV27 and TRBJ2-7; D is unresolved. V lost 0 bases and J 6 bases, leaving 9 bases between the germline ends. Germline CDR1 is MNHEY and CDR2 is SMNVEV (reference sequence). This CDR3 is 13 amino acids long.

This chain joins TRBV6-5 and TRBJ1-3; TRBD1 matches 7 bases. Trimming removed 4 bases from V and 2 bases from J; junction bases left unmatched: 8. The length of the CDR3 is 16 residues. Germline CDR1 is MNHEY and CDR2 is SVGAGI. The CDR3 nucleotides are TGTGCCAGCAGTTCGTTACGGACAGGAGCTGGAAACACCATATATTTT. Its protein is CASSSLRTGAGNTIYF.

This rearrangement joins TRBV30 to TRBJ2-7; D possibly corresponds to TRBD1 (6 bases). There are 11 residues in the CDR3. V gave up 1 base and J gave up 6 bases, with 7 bases separating them. Germline V gene lookup returns CDR1 GTSNPN and CDR2 SVGIG (reference sequence). The CDR3 spells CAWSDRAEQYF. Here the CDR3 DNA reads TGTGCCTGGAGTGACAGGGCCGAGCAGTACTTC.

CDR3 in amino acids: CSVGGVATDTQYF. Here the CDR3 DNA reads TGCAGCGTGGGGGGCGTAGCGACAGATACGCAGTATTTT. The chain has TRBV29-1 and TRBJ2-3; D possibly matches TRBD1 or TRBD2 (6 bases each). The CDR3 totals 13 residues. The V and J ends lost 6 bases and 3 bases respectively, with 13 bases between them. CDR1 is SQVTM, CDR2 ANQGSEA, per germline.